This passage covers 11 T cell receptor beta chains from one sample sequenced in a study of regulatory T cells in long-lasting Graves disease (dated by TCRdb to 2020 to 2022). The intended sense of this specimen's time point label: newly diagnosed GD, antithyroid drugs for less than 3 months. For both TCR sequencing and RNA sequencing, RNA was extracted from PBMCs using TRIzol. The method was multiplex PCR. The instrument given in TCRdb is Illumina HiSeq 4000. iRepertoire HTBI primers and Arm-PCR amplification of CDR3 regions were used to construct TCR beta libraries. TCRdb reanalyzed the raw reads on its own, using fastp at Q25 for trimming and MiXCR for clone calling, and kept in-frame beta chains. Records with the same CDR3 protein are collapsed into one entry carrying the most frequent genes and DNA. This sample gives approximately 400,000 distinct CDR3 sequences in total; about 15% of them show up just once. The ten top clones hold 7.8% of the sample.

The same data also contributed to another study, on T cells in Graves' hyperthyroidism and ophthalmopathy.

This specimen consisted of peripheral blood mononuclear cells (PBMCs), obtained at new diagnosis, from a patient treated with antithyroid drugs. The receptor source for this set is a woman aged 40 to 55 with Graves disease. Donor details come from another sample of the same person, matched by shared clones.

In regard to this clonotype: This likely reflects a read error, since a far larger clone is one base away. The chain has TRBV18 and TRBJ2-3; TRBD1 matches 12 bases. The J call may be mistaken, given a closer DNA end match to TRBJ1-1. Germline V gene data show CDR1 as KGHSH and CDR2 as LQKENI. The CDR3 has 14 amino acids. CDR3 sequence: CASSRGTGGAQAFF. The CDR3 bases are TGTGCCAGCTCACGGGGGACAGGGGGCGCACAAGCTTTCTTT.

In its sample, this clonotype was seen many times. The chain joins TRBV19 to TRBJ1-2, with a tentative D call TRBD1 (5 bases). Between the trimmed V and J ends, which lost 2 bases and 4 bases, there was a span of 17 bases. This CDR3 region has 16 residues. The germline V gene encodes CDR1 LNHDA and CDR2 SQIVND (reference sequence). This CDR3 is CASSIPRQPVLYGYTF. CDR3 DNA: TGTGCCAGTAGTATACCCCGACAGCCCGTCCTCTATGGCTACACCTTC.

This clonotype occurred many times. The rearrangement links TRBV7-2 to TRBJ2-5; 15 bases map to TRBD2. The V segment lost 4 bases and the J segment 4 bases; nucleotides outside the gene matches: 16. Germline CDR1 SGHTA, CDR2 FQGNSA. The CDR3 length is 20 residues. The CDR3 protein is CASSSSRVGLAGGPVETQYF. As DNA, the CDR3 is TGTGCCAGCAGCTCCAGTAGGGTCGGACTAGCGGGAGGGCCGGTAGAGACCCAGTACTTC.

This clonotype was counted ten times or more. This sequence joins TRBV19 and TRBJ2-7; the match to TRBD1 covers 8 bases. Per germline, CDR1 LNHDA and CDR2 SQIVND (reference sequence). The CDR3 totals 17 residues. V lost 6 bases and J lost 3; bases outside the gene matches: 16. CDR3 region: CASSQSHPGQGGYEQYF. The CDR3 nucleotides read TGTGCCAGTAGCCAATCCCACCCCGGACAGGGAGGCTACGAGCAGTACTTC.

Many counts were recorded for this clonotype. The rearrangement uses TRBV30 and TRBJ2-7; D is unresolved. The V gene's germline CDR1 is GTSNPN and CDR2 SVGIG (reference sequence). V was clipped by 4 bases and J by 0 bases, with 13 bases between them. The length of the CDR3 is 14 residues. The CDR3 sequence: CAWMFESSSYEQYF. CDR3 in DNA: TGTGCCTGGATGTTCGAATCGAGCTCCTACGAGCAGTACTTC.

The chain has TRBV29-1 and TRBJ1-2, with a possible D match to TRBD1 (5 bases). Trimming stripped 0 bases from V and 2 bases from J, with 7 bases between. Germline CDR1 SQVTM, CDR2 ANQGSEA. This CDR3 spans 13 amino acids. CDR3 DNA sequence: TGCAGCGTTGAAGAGGGACGAAACTATGGCTACACCTTC. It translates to CSVEEGRNYGYTF. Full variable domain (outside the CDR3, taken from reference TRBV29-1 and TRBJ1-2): SAVISQKPSRDICQRGTSLTIQCQVDSQVTMMFWYRQQPGQSLTLIATANQGSEATYESGFVIDKFPISRPNLTFSTLTVSNMSPEDSSIYLCSVEEGRNYGYTFGSGTRLTVV.

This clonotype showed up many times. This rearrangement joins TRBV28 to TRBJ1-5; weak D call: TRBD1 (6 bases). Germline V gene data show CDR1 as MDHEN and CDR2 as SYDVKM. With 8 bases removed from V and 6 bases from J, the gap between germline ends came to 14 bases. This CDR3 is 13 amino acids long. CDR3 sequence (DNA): TGTGCCAGCTACGACAGGAGAAGTCAGCCCCAGCATTTT. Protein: CASYDRRSQPQHF.

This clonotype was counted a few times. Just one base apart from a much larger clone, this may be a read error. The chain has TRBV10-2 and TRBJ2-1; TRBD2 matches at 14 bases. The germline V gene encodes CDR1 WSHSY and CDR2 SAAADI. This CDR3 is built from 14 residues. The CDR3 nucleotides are TGCGCCAGCAGGACGGGACTAGCGGGAGTTGAGCAGCTCTTC. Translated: CASRTGLAGVEQLF.

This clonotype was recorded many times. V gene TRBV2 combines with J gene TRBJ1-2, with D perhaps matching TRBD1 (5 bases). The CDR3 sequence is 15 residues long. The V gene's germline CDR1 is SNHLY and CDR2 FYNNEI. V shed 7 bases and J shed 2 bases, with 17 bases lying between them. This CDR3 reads CASILNSGTNYGYTF. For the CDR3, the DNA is TGTGCCAGCATTCTTAACAGCGGGACGAACTATGGCTACACCTTC. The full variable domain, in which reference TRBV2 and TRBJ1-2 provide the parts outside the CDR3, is EPEVTQTPSHQVTQMGQEVILRCVPISNHLYFYWYRQILGQKVEFLVSFYNNEISEKSEIFDDQFSVERPDGSNFTLKIRSTKLEDSAMYFCASILNSGTNYGYTFGSGTRLTVV.

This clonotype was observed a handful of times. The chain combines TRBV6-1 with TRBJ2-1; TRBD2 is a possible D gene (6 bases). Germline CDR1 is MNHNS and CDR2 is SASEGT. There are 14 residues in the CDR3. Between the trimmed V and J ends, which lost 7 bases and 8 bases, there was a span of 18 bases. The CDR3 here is CASTNGAGRDEQFF. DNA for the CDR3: TGTGCCAGCACCAACGGGGCGGGAAGGGATGAGCAGTTCTTC.

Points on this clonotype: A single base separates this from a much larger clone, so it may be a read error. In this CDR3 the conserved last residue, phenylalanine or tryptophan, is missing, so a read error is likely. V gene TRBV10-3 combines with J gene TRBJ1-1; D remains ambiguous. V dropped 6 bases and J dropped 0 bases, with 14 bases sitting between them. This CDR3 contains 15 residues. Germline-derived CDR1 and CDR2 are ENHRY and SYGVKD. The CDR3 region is CAIRGEHHLNTEAFL. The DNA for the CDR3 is TGTGCCATCAGAGGAGAGCACCACCTGAACACTGAAGCTTTCCTT.